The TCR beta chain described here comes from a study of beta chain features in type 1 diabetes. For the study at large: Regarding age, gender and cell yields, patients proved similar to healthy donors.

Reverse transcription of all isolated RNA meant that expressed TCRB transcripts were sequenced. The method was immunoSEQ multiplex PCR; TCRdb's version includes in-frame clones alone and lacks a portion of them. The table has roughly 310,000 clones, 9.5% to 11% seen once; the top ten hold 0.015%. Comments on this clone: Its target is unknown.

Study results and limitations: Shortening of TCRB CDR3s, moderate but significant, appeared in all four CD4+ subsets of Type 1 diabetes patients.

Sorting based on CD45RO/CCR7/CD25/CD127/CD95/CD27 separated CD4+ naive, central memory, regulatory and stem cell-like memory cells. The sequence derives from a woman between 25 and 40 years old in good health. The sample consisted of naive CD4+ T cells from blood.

In DNA, the CDR3 is TGTGCCAGCAGTTCGGGGGGCCAAGTGAACACTGAAGCTTTCTTT. Translating it yields CASSSGGQVNTEAFF. The genes are TRBV27 and TRBJ1-1, with a weak D call TRBD1 (6 bases). V was cut by 4 bases and J by 0 bases, with 12 bases left in between. The germline V gene has CDR1 MNHEY and CDR2 SMNVEV (reference sequence). The CDR3 is made up of 15 amino acids.